The 7 T cell receptor beta chains below were found in one sample sequenced in a study of cytomegalovirus exposure and HLA in healthy donors. Use of 60 Vbeta and 13 Jbeta primers characterized the PCR. Measured with immunoSEQ multiplex PCR; TCRdb has only the in-frame clones, and not every one. The table has tens of thousands of clones, approximately 70% seen once. The material sequenced was PBMCs. Receptor source: a male donor in good health and CMV-seropositive.

The chain joins TRBV19 to TRBJ2-7; 7 bases match TRBD2. Trimming removed 2 bases from V and 0 bases from J; junction bases left unmatched: 4. CDR1 and CDR2 from the germline V gene are LNHDA and SQIVND (reference sequence). CDR3 length: 15 amino acids. CDR3 sequence reads: CASSISRGSSYEQYF. The CDR3 DNA sequence: TGTGCCAGTAGTATATCTCGCGGGAGCTCCTACGAGCAGTACTTC.

The V call is TRBV6-1, the J call TRBJ1-1; TRBD1 aligns across 8 bases. The CDR3 is 13 amino acids. Germline CDR1 MNHNS, CDR2 SASEGT. With V trimmed by 6 bases and J by 7 bases, 7 bases remained unmatched. CDR3 amino acids: CASSQTGTGEAFF. CDR3 DNA sequence: TGTGCCAGCAGCCAAACGGGGACAGGTGAAGCTTTCTTT.

Details on this clone: A junction end diverges from the germline sequence, so it may reflect a read error. V usage is TRBV7-7 and J usage is TRBJ2-1, with 7 bases matching TRBD2. Per germline, CDR1 SSHAT and CDR2 FNYEAQ (reference sequence). The CDR3 loop spans 13 amino acids. CDR3 sequence (DNA): TGTGCCAGCAGCGGACTAGGGGATAATGGGCAGTTCTTC. It translates to CASSGLGDNGQFF.

This rearrangement joins TRBV7-8 to TRBJ2-3; D unclear. Trimming took off 5 bases at V and 0 bases at J, with 12 bases between the two ends. The germline V gene has CDR1 SGHVS and CDR2 FQNEAQ. The CDR3 covers 15 residues. CDR3 in amino acids: CASSLTHLSTDTQYF. DNA for the CDR3: TGTGCCAGCAGCCTGACACACCTTAGCACAGATACGCAGTATTTT.

This chain joins TRBV5-3 and TRBJ1-1, with 7 nucleotides matching TRBD1. TRBV5-3 carries the ORF label, with uncertain function. The ends lost 1 base at V and 2 bases at J; junction bases unmatched: 8. This CDR3 region has 16 residues. DNA for the CDR3: TGTGCCAGAAGCTTGAATCCGACAGGGATTAACACTGAAGCTTTCTTT. Translation gives CARSLNPTGINTEAFF.

This clone was found a few times. The chain carries TRBV6-5 and TRBJ2-7, with TRBD2 as a possible D gene (6 bases). Germline V gene data show CDR1 as MNHEY and CDR2 as SVGAGI. CDR3 length: 14 residues. The V end was cut by 5 bases, the J end by 5 bases, with 16 bases between. The CDR3 region has the DNA TGTGCCAGCAGTGCACTAGCCGTTGGCAACGAGCAGTACTTC. The encoded protein is CASSALAVGNEQYF.

This clone was detected only a few times. CDR3 amino acids: CASSIVGTGFTSGANVLTF. CDR3 DNA: TGTGCCAGTAGTATAGTCGGGACAGGCTTTACCTCTGGGGCCAACGTCCTGACTTTC. V usage is TRBV19 and J usage is TRBJ2-6; 8 bases match TRBD1. CDR1 LNHDA and CDR2 SQIVND come from the germline V gene (reference sequence). The CDR3 totals 19 residues. The junction had 8 bases not matched to a gene; V was cut back by 1 base and J by 0 bases.